The rows below give T cell receptor beta chains drawn from one sample of a study of blood T cell repertoires in COVID-19. TCRdb's table, derived via immunoSEQ multiplex PCR, lists solely in-frame clones and lacks some. The sample holds about 110,000 clones, 71% seen once. What was sequenced was peripheral blood. These receptors were collected from a human donor with acute or convalescent COVID-19. The donor label of this sample is uncertain. Each CDR3 is given without its conserved first and last residue. A D gene is named only where the DNA matches it firmly.

NA,TRBV24-1,ATSPPGTYYGYT
TRBD1,TRBV20-1,SASGRGLESYNEQF
TRBD2,TRBV24-1,ATSDGVWGGETQY
NA,TRBV24-1,ATQPVVLGEQF
TRBD1,TRBV7-2,ASSLSIVDRLYGYT
NA,TRBV5-4,ASSFQGWGSGANVLT
TRBD1,TRBV5-4,ASSEGGQRCNQPQH
NA,TRBV7-9,ASSLVSVNTEAF
NA,TRBV6-1,ASSELRNQPQH
TRBD1,TRBV11-3,ASRRQGDTGELF
TRBD2,TRBV18,ASSPRQGGDNEQF
NA,TRBV20-1,SARGGTEAF
NA,TRBV18,ASSPWTDGGELF
NA,TRBV19,ASFHRTNTEAF
NA,TRBV30,AWSHTRRGWDTEAF